Listed here are 27 T cell receptor beta chains from one sample, sequenced in a study of long-term antiretroviral therapy in people with HIV. Survey-level immunoSEQ v3.0 assays were run. Measured with immunoSEQ multiplex PCR; TCRdb has only the in-frame clones, and not every one. The table shows 15,000 to 20,000 clones, with around 80% occurring only once. The sample in question was unsorted PBMCs, obtained 2.2 years after starting antiretroviral therapy. Receptors were obtained from a man aged 50 to 59 with HIV.

This chain uses TRBV28 with TRBJ1-1, with TRBD1 matching 9 bases. Germline CDR1 is MDHEN and CDR2 is SYDVKM. V shed 1 base and J 9 bases; nucleotides not matched to a gene: 0. This CDR3 is built from 12 residues. The DNA for the CDR3 is TGTGCCAGCAGTTTATACAGGGGGCAAGCTTTCTTT. This translates into CASSLYRGQAFF. The complete variable domain, with remaining parts taken from reference TRBV28 and TRBJ1-1, reads DVKVTQSSRYLVKRTGEKVFLECVQDMDHENMFWYRQDPGLGLRLIYFSYDVKMKEKGDIPEGYSVSREKKERFSLILESASTNQTSMYLCASSLYRGQAFFGQGTRLTVV.

The chain employs TRBV6-1 and TRBJ1-4; maybe TRBD1 (5 bases). V was pared by 1 base and J by 8 bases, with 14 bases between. The CDR3 length is 15 residues. The germline V gene has CDR1 MNHNS and CDR2 SASEGT. The CDR3, as DNA: TGTGCCAGCAGTGAAGTGTACCAGGGAGGAGAAAAACTGTTTTTT. It specifies CASSEVYQGGEKLFF.

V is TRBV7-9 and J is TRBJ2-7, with 9 bases fitting TRBD2. Unmatched junction bases numbered 17, after V lost 6 bases and J lost 5 bases. Germline loops: CDR1 SEHNR, CDR2 FQNEAQ (reference sequence). This CDR3 has 17 amino acids. CDR3 loop: CASSHLPRRRGGNEQYF. CDR3 in DNA: TGTGCCAGCAGTCATCTCCCCCGAAGGCGGGGGGGGAACGAGCAGTACTTC.

The V gene is TRBV5-1, the J gene TRBJ2-5; no clear D. The length of the CDR3 is 15 residues. Germline V gene lookup returns CDR1 SGHRS and CDR2 YFSETQ. V was trimmed by 2 bases and J by 1 base, leaving 12 bases between them. CDR3 region: CASSLGRLAQETQYF. CDR3 DNA: TGCGCCAGCAGCTTAGGAAGGCTGGCCCAAGAGACCCAGTACTTC.

The chain is built from TRBV7-9 and TRBJ1-1, with TRBD1 identical over 7 bases. V lost 5 bases, J lost 6 bases, and 3 bases stayed unmatched. The CDR3 runs to 12 residues. CDR1 SEHNR and CDR2 FQNEAQ come from the germline V gene (reference sequence). The CDR3 region is CASSRRGSEAFF. CDR3 sequence (DNA): TGTGCCAGCAGCCGCAGGGGGTCTGAAGCTTTCTTT. Full variable domain (rest looked up from reference TRBV7-9 and TRBJ1-1): DTGVSQNPRHKITKRGQNVTFRCDPISEHNRLYWYRQTLGQGPEFLTYFQNEAQLEKSRLLSDRFSAERPKGSFSTLEIQRTEQGDSAMYLCASSRRGSEAFFGQGTRLTVV.

The chain is built from TRBV7-9 and TRBJ2-5; TRBD2 matches 10 bases. Losses at the gene ends were 5 bases for V and 4 bases for J; bases not matched to a gene: 10. The CDR3 loop spans 16 amino acids. Germline CDR1 SEHNR, CDR2 FQNEAQ (reference sequence). The CDR3 nucleotides are TGTGCCAGCAGCGTAAGACTAGCGGGCTCCCTAGAGACCCAGTACTTC. It encodes CASSVRLAGSLETQYF.

The chain uses TRBV4-1 and TRBJ2-7, with D maybe TRBD2 (7 bases). Germline V gene lookup returns CDR1 MGHRA and CDR2 YSYEKL. This CDR3 is 14 amino acids long. The V end was cut by 4 bases, the J end by 3 bases, with 13 bases between. The CDR3 sequence is CASSPTGRGYEQYF. The DNA of the CDR3 is TGCGCCAGCAGCCCTACAGGGAGGGGCTACGAGCAGTACTTC.

This clone appeared once. The chain has TRBV15 and TRBJ1-2, with TRBD1 matching 8 bases. There are 12 residues in the CDR3. The germline V gene has CDR1 LNHNV and CDR2 YYDKDF (reference sequence). V gave up 5 bases and J gave up 5 bases; unmatched junction bases: 1. As DNA, the CDR3 is TGTGCCACCAGCCGACAGGGGTATGGCTACACCTTC. Amino acids: CATSRQGYGYTF.

J is TRBJ2-5 and V is TRBV5-4; TRBD2 is a possible D gene (6 bases). The germline V and J ends were trimmed by 0 bases and 11 bases, with 17 bases remaining between them. CDR1 is SGHNT, CDR2 YYREEE, per germline (reference sequence). This CDR3 has 14 residues. The CDR3 spells CASSLGGARREQYF. CDR3 sequence (DNA): TGTGCCAGCAGCTTGGGTGGGGCCCGCCGGGAGCAGTACTTC.

The chain is built from TRBV7-2 and TRBJ1-2; D unclear. This CDR3 spans 12 amino acids. CDR1 SGHTA and CDR2 FQGNSA come from the germline V gene. Trimming removed 3 bases from V and 7 bases from J, with 9 bases in between. The DNA for the CDR3 is TGTGCCAGCAGCTTCCGCTCCCTTGGCTACACCTTC. Its protein product is CASSFRSLGYTF.

The chain combines TRBV5-1 with TRBJ2-6, with 7 bases that match TRBD2. Unmatched junction bases numbered 1, after V lost 7 bases and J lost 0 bases. The CDR3 totals 14 residues. Germline values: CDR1 SGHRS, CDR2 YFSETQ. CDR3 sequence: CASGGVSGANVLTF. The CDR3 DNA sequence: TGCGCCAGCGGGGGGGTCTCTGGGGCCAACGTCCTGACTTTC. Variable domain in full (rest from reference TRBV5-1 and TRBJ2-6): KAGVTQTPRYLIKTRGQQVTLSCSPISGHRSVSWYQQTPGQGLQFLFEYFSETQRNKGNFPGRFSGRQFSNSRSEMNVSTLELGDSALYLCASGGVSGANVLTFGAGSRLTVL.

V is TRBV7-9 and J is TRBJ2-1; 7 nucleotides align to TRBD1. The CDR3 totals 16 residues. After removal of 4 bases from V and 0 bases from J, the junction contained 6 bases not matched to a gene. From germline, CDR1 is SEHNR and CDR2 FQNEAQ (reference sequence). The CDR3 protein is CASSSKQGSSYNEQFF. As DNA, the CDR3 is TGTGCCAGCAGCTCTAAACAGGGGAGCTCCTACAATGAGCAGTTCTTC.

The J gene is TRBJ1-4, the V gene TRBV6-6; D not resolved. V was clipped by 2 bases and J by 0 bases, with 10 bases between them. This CDR3 region has 16 residues. From germline, CDR1 is MNHNY and CDR2 SVGAGI (reference sequence). The DNA for the CDR3 is TGTGCCAGCAGTTACATAGGAGCCCCAACTAATGAAAAACTGTTTTTT. Its translation is CASSYIGAPTNEKLFF.

The rearrangement joins TRBV4-2 to TRBJ2-7; 7 bases align to TRBD1. This CDR3 comprises 14 residues. V gave up 0 bases and J gave up 3 bases; unmatched junction bases: 2. The germline CDR1 and CDR2 sequences are LGHNA and YNFKEQ. The CDR3 reads CASSQDNRGYEQYF. The CDR3 DNA reads TGTGCCAGCAGCCAAGACAACAGGGGCTACGAGCAGTACTTC.

This clone occurred a few times. The V and J genes are TRBV6-6 and TRBJ2-2; D is undetermined. The CDR3 is 13 residues long. Trimming cost V 11 bases and J 1 base, with 11 bases left between them. Germline V gives CDR1 MNHNY, CDR2 SVGAGI (reference sequence). CDR3 residues: CALMDLNTGELFF. The CDR3 DNA reads TGTGCCCTAATGGACCTGAACACCGGGGAGCTGTTTTTT.

This clone was seen a few times. The rearrangement joins TRBV10-3 to TRBJ2-7; possible D gene TRBD1, 6 bases. Germline V lookup: CDR1 ENHRY, CDR2 SYGVKD. V was pared by 2 bases and J by 1 base, with 12 bases between. The CDR3 runs to 15 residues. CDR3 amino acids: CAISEPQQGSYEQYF. The CDR3 DNA follows: TGTGCCATCAGTGAGCCTCAACAGGGATCCTACGAGCAGTACTTC.

This clone appeared once. The V gene is TRBV2, the J gene TRBJ2-3; D not resolved. CDR1 and CDR2 from the germline V gene are SNHLY and FYNNEI. The CDR3 length is 15 residues. Trimming removed 4 bases at V and 4 bases at J, with 15 bases between. CDR3 DNA sequence: TGTGCCAGCAGTGTGCCGGGTTTCCCCCCAGATACGCAGTATTTT. Protein sequence: CASSVPGFPPDTQYF.

The rearrangement uses TRBV5-1 and TRBJ2-3, with TRBD2 as a possible D gene (6 bases). Looked up from germline, CDR1 is SGHRS and CDR2 is YFSETQ. Trimming pared 4 bases from V and 2 bases from J, leaving 17 bases between. The CDR3 is made up of 16 amino acids. As DNA, the CDR3 is TGCGCCAGCAGCCCCGACTTGGCGGGGCACACAGATACGCAGTATTTT. This encodes CASSPDLAGHTDTQYF.

Notes on this clone: The DNA is left out, because the CDR3 cannot be placed on it with certainty; the CDR3 is given as TCRdb lists it. This sequence joins TRBV7-5 and TRBJ2-7; the tabulated D call, TRBD1, remains unverified against the DNA. TRBV7-5 is classified as a pseudogene. The CDR3 length is 14 residues, termini included. CDR3 sequence reads: CARSFGTGAYEQYF.

The chain carries TRBV5-1 and TRBJ1-1, with a weak D call TRBD1 (6 bases). Trimming took 4 bases from V and 5 from J, leaving 18 bases between them. In germline, CDR1 is SGHRS, CDR2 YFSETQ. There are 15 residues in the CDR3. The CDR3 DNA follows: TGCGCCAGCAGCATCTGGGACACCGGAACAACTGAAGCTTTCTTT. It translates to CASSIWDTGTTEAFF.

J is TRBJ2-3 and V is TRBV28, with 8 bases matching TRBD1. Trimming removed 3 bases from V and 2 bases from J; junction bases left unmatched: 4. Germline V gene sequence: CDR1 MDHEN, CDR2 SYDVKM. This CDR3 is 15 amino acids long. The CDR3 loop is CASSFPDRDTDTQYF. Written as DNA, the CDR3 is TGTGCCAGCAGTTTCCCGGACAGGGACACAGATACGCAGTATTTT.

This clone was seen only a few times. The chain has TRBV5-1 and TRBJ2-7; TRBD1 might be the D (6 bases). The CDR3 is made up of 12 amino acids. The ends were cut back, 5 bases at V and 3 bases at J, with 9 bases in the middle. From germline, CDR1 is SGHRS and CDR2 YFSETQ. The CDR3 spells CASSSQGYEQYF. The CDR3 bases are TGCGCCAGCAGTTCACAGGGCTACGAGCAGTACTTC.

This sequence joins TRBV4-3 and TRBJ1-1; D is possibly TRBD1 (6 bases). The V end was cut by 1 base, the J end by 0 bases, with 12 bases between. The germline V gene has CDR1 LGHNA and CDR2 YSLEER. This CDR3 contains 16 residues. The CDR3 bases are TGCGCCAGCAGCCAAGTACCGGGACACATGAACACTGAAGCTTTCTTT. Translating gives CASSQVPGHMNTEAFF.

This chain links TRBV18 with TRBJ2-7; D may be TRBD2 (6 bases). CDR3 size: 14 residues. The V gene's germline CDR1 is KGHSH and CDR2 LQKENI. V shed 1 base and J shed 1 base, with 8 bases lying between them. CDR3: CASSPQRASYEQYF. The CDR3 DNA reads as TGTGCCAGCTCACCACAGCGGGCGTCCTACGAGCAGTACTTC.

The chain has TRBV5-8 and TRBJ1-6, with D perhaps TRBD1 (6 bases). This CDR3 contains 13 residues. The germline gives CDR1 SGHTS, CDR2 YDEGEE. Trimming removed 4 bases from V and 15 bases from J, with 17 bases in between. The CDR3 here is CASSGGGDRRLHF. The CDR3 region has the DNA TGTGCCAGCAGCGGGGGGGGTGACAGGCGCCTCCACTTT.

The table lists this clone with a count of one. This chain uses TRBV27 with TRBJ2-7; D unresolved. The V and J ends lost 2 bases and 2 bases respectively, with 7 bases between them. Per germline, CDR1 MNHEY and CDR2 SMNVEV (reference sequence). The CDR3 length is 13 residues. CDR3 amino acids: CASSLAVTYEQYF. The CDR3 coding sequence is TGTGCCAGCAGTTTAGCGGTTACCTACGAGCAGTACTTC.

The table lists this clone with a few counts. The chain carries TRBV18 and TRBJ2-7, with 9 nucleotides matching TRBD2. The V gene's germline CDR1 is KGHSH and CDR2 LQKENI. The CDR3 has 15 amino acids. J gave up 9 bases and V 5 bases, and 14 bases lay outside the gene matches. CDR3 nucleotide sequence: TGTGCCAGCTCATCAGCGACTAGCGGAGCCCTAGGGCAGTACTTC. Translated, it gives CASSSATSGALGQYF.